This is a list of T cell receptor beta chains from one sample in a study of blood T cell repertoires in COVID-19. Here immunoSEQ multiplex PCR was the method, and the copy in TCRdb shows in-frame clones only, minus some. The sample records 350,000 or so clones, about 90% being singletons. Sequencing input: peripheral blood. These receptors were taken from a woman aged 25 to 39 with COVID-19, enrolled during active disease. Both conserved end residues are part of each CDR3. D genes are given only for firm matches. Clone size appears in some rows only: once, few, many, or a class for an expanded clone.

d_call	clone_size	j_call	v_call	cdr3_aa	cdr3_nt
TRBD1	.	TRBJ1-5	TRBV28	CASSFGGRGHQPQHF	TGTGCCAGCAGTTTTGGGGGCAGGGGGCATCAGCCCCAGCATTTT
.	.	TRBJ1-2	TRBV5-3	CARSLGRDGYTF	TGTGCCAGAAGCTTGGGGAGGGATGGCTACACCTTC
.	.	TRBJ2-5	TRBV7-9	CASSFGEETQYF	TGTGCCAGCAGCTTTGGGGAGGAGACCCAGTACTTC
TRBD2	.	TRBJ2-1	TRBV28	CASSPLAGLDNEQFF	TGTGCCAGCAGTCCACTAGCGGGATTAGACAATGAGCAGTTCTTC
.	.	TRBJ2-1	TRBV4-3	CASTVRNEQFF	TGCGCCAGCACCGTCAGAAATGAGCAGTTCTTC
TRBD1	.	TRBJ1-5	TRBV27	CASSFTGGGSNQPQHF	TGTGCCAGCAGTTTTACAGGGGGAGGTTCAAATCAGCCCCAGCATTTT
.	.	TRBJ1-4	TRBV18	CASSPEQRNEKLFF	TGTGCCAGCTCACCAGAACAGAGAAACGAAAAACTGTTTTTT
TRBD1	.	TRBJ2-3	TRBV4-1	CASSLYIGDSTEWYF	TGCGCCAGCAGCCTCTACATAGGGGACAGCACTGAATGGTATTTT
.	once	TRBJ1-2	TRBV6-5	CASSYSRDPNYGYTF	TGTGCCAGCAGTTACTCTCGGGATCCTAACTATGGCTACACCTTC
TRBD1	.	TRBJ2-5	TRBV6-5	CASSSRDRGEWAQYF	TGTGCCAGCAGTTCCCGGGACAGGGGGGAATGGGCCCAGTACTTC
TRBD2	.	TRBJ2-5	TRBV27	CPRSGARGPLETQYF	TGTCCACGCAGCGGGGCCCGGGGACCCCTCGAGACCCAGTACTTC
TRBD1	.	TRBJ1-3	TRBV28	CASSPPSTGKGNTIYF	TGTGCCAGCAGTCCTCCTTCGACAGGGAAGGGAAACACCATATATTTT
.	.	TRBJ1-4	TRBV4-3	CASSPPPRNNEKLFF	TGCGCCAGCAGCCCTCCCCCCAGGAATAATGAAAAACTGTTTTTT
.	.	TRBJ2-3	TRBV6-6	CASRETSTDTQYF	TGTGCCAGCAGAGAGACTAGCACAGATACGCAGTATTTT
.	.	TRBJ2-7	TRBV5-1	CASSAGPGREQYF	TGCGCCAGCAGCGCCGGGCCAGGGCGGGAGCAGTACTTC
.	.	TRBJ2-5	TRBV4-1	CASSPGASEETQYF	TGCGCCAGCAGCCCAGGGGCGAGTGAAGAGACCCAGTACTTC
TRBD2	.	TRBJ2-7	TRBV27	CASSFTSGGPYEQYF	TGTGCCAGCAGTTTTACTAGCGGGGGCCCCTACGAGCAGTACTTC
TRBD1	.	TRBJ2-6	TRBV4-3	CASSQGTGLANVLTF	TGCGCCAGCAGCCAAGGGACAGGGCTTGCCAACGTCCTGACTTTC
TRBD1	.	TRBJ2-7	TRBV5-4	CASSRQGARTEQYF	TGTGCCAGCAGCCGACAGGGGGCCCGAACCGAGCAGTACTTC
.	once	TRBJ1-4	TRBV7-9	CASSLAPNEKLFF	TGTGCCAGCAGCTTAGCCCCAAATGAAAAACTGTTTTTT
.	.	TRBJ2-7	TRBV6-2/TRBV6-3	CASSYSSPSYEQYF	TGTGCCAGCAGTTACTCCTCTCCCTCCTACGAGCAGTACTTC
TRBD2	.	TRBJ2-5	TRBV5-1	CASSSGLAGPRETQYF	TGCGCCAGCAGCTCGGGACTAGCGGGCCCCCGGGAGACCCAGTACTTC
.	.	TRBJ2-7	TRBV28	CASSAWGQREDSYEQYF	TGTGCCAGCAGTGCCTGGGGGCAGCGAGAAGACTCCTACGAGCAGTACTTC
TRBD1	.	TRBJ1-4	TRBV30	CAWNRGREKLFF	TGTGCCTGGAACAGGGGGCGCGAAAAACTGTTTTTT
TRBD2	once	TRBJ2-1	TRBV28	CASSLRTSGSGDEQFF	TGTGCCAGCAGTTTAAGGACTAGCGGGAGTGGGGATGAGCAGTTCTTC
.	.	TRBJ1-1	TRBV19	CASSRLGRNTEAFF	TGTGCCAGTAGTAGGTTGGGCAGGAACACTGAAGCTTTCTTT
.	.	TRBJ1-1	TRBV19	CASSMGRGGGALTEAFF	TGTGCCAGTAGTATGGGTCGCGGAGGAGGGGCGCTCACTGAAGCTTTCTTT
TRBD2	.	TRBJ2-3	TRBV2	CASSESSGGTDTQYF	TGTGCCAGCAGTGAGTCGAGCGGGGGCACAGATACGCAGTATTTT
.	.	TRBJ1-2	TRBV7-9	CASSLDTGIYTF	TGTGCCAGCAGCTTAGATACAGGGATCTACACCTTC
TRBD2	.	TRBJ2-1	TRBV7-8	CASSLDLLAGGYNEQFF	TGTGCCAGCAGCTTAGACCTACTAGCGGGAGGGTACAATGAGCAGTTCTTC
.	.	TRBJ1-4	TRBV1	CTSSQRATGQITTNEKLFF	TGCACCAGCAGCCAGAGAGCTACAGGGCAAATTACAACTAATGAAAAACTGTTTTTT
.	.	TRBJ1-4	TRBV4-2	CASSRARGEKLFF	TGTGCCAGCAGCCGGGCCCGGGGTGAAAAACTGTTTTTT
TRBD2	.	TRBJ2-3	TRBV9	CASSPLAGAADTQYF	TGTGCCAGCAGCCCTCTAGCGGGAGCCGCAGATACGCAGTATTTT
TRBD2	.	TRBJ2-1	TRBV10-3	CAIRPGLAGLGEFF	TGTGCCATCAGGCCGGGACTAGCGGGCCTAGGGGAGTTCTTC
TRBD2	.	TRBJ2-3	TRBV7-3	CASTSGGSNTDTQYF	TGTGCCAGCACCTCGGGCGGGAGCAACACAGATACGCAGTATTTT
.	.	TRBJ1-4	TRBV28	CASSFLSATNEKLFF	TGTGCCAGCAGTTTTCTATCTGCAACTAATGAAAAACTGTTTTTT
.	.	TRBJ1-5	TRBV2	CASSDTGARGNQPQHF	TGTGCCAGCAGTGATACAGGCGCCCGAGGCAATCAGCCCCAGCATTTT
TRBD1	few	TRBJ2-7	TRBV28	CASSGQVVTYEQYF	TGTGCCAGCAGCGGACAGGTAGTTACCTACGAGCAGTACTTC
TRBD2	.	TRBJ2-7	TRBV28	CASSFLASGTYEQYF	TGTGCCAGCAGTTTTTTGGCTAGCGGAACCTACGAGCAGTACTTC
TRBD1	.	TRBJ1-1	TRBV6-5	CASSKTGGRAEAFF	TGTGCCAGCAGCAAAACAGGGGGCAGGGCTGAAGCTTTCTTT
TRBD2	.	TRBJ2-5	TRBV9	CASSVGAAGGPETQYF	TGTGCCAGCAGCGTAGGGGCAGCGGGAGGCCCCGAGACCCAGTACTTC
.	.	TRBJ2-7	TRBV30	CAWSSGLGLEQYF	TGTGCCTGGAGTAGTGGCCTTGGGCTCGAGCAGTACTTC
TRBD2	.	TRBJ2-7	TRBV11-2	CASSLALAAAYEQYF	TGTGCCAGCAGCTTAGCACTAGCGGCAGCCTACGAGCAGTACTTC
TRBD1	.	TRBJ2-7	TRBV7-6	CASSLGQPYEQYF	TGTGCCAGCAGCTTGGGACAGCCTTACGAGCAGTACTTC
.	.	TRBJ1-1	TRBV21-1	CASSKALGRPEAFF	TGTGCCAGCAGCAAGGCTTTGGGGCGACCGGAAGCTTTCTTT
.	.	TRBJ2-5	TRBV5-1	CASSLGERGETQYF	TGCGCCAGCAGCTTGGGGGAAAGGGGAGAGACCCAGTACTTC
TRBD1	.	TRBJ1-1	TRBV24-1	CATSDTGQGDTEAFF	TGTGCCACCAGTGATACAGGGCAGGGGGACACTGAAGCTTTCTTT
.	.	TRBJ2-1	TRBV29-1	CSVALLGDEQFF	TGCAGCGTAGCCCTACTAGGCGATGAGCAGTTCTTC
TRBD2	.	TRBJ2-2	TRBV10-3	CAINKGTSGNTGELFF	TGTGCCATCAACAAAGGGACTAGCGGAAACACCGGGGAGCTGTTTTTT
TRBD1	.	TRBJ1-1	TRBV30	CAWRGNRGYGNTEAFF	TGTGCCTGGAGAGGGAACAGGGGATATGGGAACACTGAAGCTTTCTTT
TRBD1	.	TRBJ2-5	TRBV29-1	CSGDRESETQYF	TGCAGCGGAGACAGGGAATCAGAGACCCAGTACTTC
.	.	TRBJ1-2	TRBV5-4	CASSSHASYGYTF	TGTGCCAGCAGCTCACACGCTTCCTATGGCTACACCTTC
.	.	TRBJ2-7	TRBV28	CASRIGTLTVPYEQYF	TGTGCCAGCAGAATCGGAACCTTGACAGTACCCTACGAGCAGTACTTC
.	.	TRBJ1-5	TRBV6-5	CASSYTASGDQPQHF	TGTGCCAGCAGTTACACGGCTTCAGGGGATCAGCCCCAGCATTTT
TRBD1	.	TRBJ2-2	TRBV6-6	CASSSRTGRTGELFF	TGTGCCAGCAGTTCCCGGACAGGTCGCACCGGGGAGCTGTTTTTT
.	.	TRBJ2-7	TRBV28	CASSLWGGEQYF	TGTGCCAGCAGTTTATGGGGGGGTGAGCAGTACTTC
TRBD2	.	TRBJ2-3	TRBV9	CASSVVGEWGGGTDTQYF	TGTGCCAGCAGCGTAGTAGGAGAATGGGGAGGGGGCACAGATACGCAGTATTTT
.	.	TRBJ2-2	TRBV14	CASSPYRRDNGELFF	TGTGCCAGCAGCCCGTACAGGCGGGATAACGGGGAGCTGTTTTTT
TRBD1	.	TRBJ1-2	TRBV12-3/TRBV12-4	CASSLQGAFGYTF	TGTGCCAGCAGTTTACAGGGGGCGTTCGGCTACACCTTC
TRBD2	.	TRBJ2-1	TRBV19	CATQRVSGPYNEQFF	TGTGCCACCCAACGGGTTAGCGGGCCTTACAATGAGCAGTTCTTC